This T cell receptor (beta chain) was recorded in a study of blood T cell repertoires in COVID-19. About the study: PBMCs, B-cell-depleted T cells, or T cells provided the cDNA or gDNA that made up the material.

Per the authors' pipeline: Amplification of reference gene primers was used by the study to estimate nucleated cell counts. Assay: immunoSEQ multiplex PCR; the TCRdb copy retains only in-frame clones and omits some. That table supplies the V and J calls and clone size; D and trimming were determined from the DNA. The sample yields approximately 40,000 clones, about 87% seen once. The sequencing input was peripheral blood. The clonotype originates from a man aged 35-49 years with COVID-19, enrolled during active disease.

DNA for the CDR3: TGTGCCAGCAGTTACTCGACATCCCTCCACTTT. As protein: CASSYSTSLHF. The V gene is TRBV6-6, the J gene TRBJ1-6; D remains ambiguous. Looked up from germline, CDR1 is MNHNY and CDR2 is SVGAGI (reference sequence). The CDR3 length is 11 residues. V was pared by 0 bases and J by 14 bases, with 5 bases between.